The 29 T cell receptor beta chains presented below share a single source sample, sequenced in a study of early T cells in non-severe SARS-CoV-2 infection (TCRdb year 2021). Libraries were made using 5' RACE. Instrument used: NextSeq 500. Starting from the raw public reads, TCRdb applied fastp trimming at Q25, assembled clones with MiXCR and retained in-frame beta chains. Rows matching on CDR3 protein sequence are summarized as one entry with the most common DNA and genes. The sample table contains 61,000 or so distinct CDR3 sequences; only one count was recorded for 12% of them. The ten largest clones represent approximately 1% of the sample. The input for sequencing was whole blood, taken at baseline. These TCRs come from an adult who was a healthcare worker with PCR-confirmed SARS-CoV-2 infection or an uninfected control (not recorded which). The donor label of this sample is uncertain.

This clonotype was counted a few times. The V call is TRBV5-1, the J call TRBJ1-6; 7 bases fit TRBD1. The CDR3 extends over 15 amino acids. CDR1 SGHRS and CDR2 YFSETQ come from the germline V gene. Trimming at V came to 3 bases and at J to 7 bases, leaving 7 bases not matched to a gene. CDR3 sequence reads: CASSSRQGQNSPLHF. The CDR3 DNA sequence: TGCGCCAGCAGCTCCCGACAGGGTCAGAATTCACCCCTCCACTTT. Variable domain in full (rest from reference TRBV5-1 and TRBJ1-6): KAGVTQTPRYLIKTRGQQVTLSCSPISGHRSVSWYQQTPGQGLQFLFEYFSETQRNKGNFPGRFSGRQFSNSRSEMNVSTLELGDSALYLCASSSRQGQNSPLHFGNGTRLTVT.

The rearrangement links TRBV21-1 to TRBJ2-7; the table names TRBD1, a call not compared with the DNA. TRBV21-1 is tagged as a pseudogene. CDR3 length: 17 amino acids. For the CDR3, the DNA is TGTGCCAGCAGCAAACCCCCCGGTCACAGGGGTCGGTACGAGCAGTACGTC. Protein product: CASSKPPGHRGRYEQYV.

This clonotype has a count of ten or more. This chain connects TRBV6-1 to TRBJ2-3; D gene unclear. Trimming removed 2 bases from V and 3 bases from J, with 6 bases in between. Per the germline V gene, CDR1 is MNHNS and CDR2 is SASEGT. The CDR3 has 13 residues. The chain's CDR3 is CASSEILTDTQYF. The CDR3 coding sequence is TGTGCCAGCAGTGAAATACTAACAGATACGCAGTATTTT.

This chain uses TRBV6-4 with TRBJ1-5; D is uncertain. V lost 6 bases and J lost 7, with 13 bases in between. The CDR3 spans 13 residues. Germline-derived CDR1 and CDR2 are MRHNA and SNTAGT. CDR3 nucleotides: TGTGCCAGCAGCAGAGAGGCGAAGCAGCCCCAGCATTTT. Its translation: CASSREAKQPQHF.

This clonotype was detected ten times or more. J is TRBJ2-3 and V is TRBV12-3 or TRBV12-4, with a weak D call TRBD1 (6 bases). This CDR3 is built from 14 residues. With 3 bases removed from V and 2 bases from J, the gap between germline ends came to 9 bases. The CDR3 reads CASSFQGFTDTQYF. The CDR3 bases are TGTGCCAGCAGTTTCCAGGGGTTCACAGATACGCAGTATTTT.

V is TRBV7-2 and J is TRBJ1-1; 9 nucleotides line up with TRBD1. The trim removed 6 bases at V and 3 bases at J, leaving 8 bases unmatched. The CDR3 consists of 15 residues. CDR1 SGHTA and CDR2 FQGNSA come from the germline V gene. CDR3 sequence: CASSPGQGGYTEAFF. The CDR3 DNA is TGTGCCAGCAGTCCGGGACAGGGAGGGTACACTGAAGCTTTCTTT.

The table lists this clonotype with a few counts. The CDR3 DNA is TGTGCCAGCAGCCCTCAAGACGGGGACTACGAGCAGTACGTC. Amino acids: CASSPQDGDYEQYV. The V and J genes are TRBV5-5 and TRBJ2-7, with D tentatively TRBD2 (5 bases). Germline V gene lookup returns CDR1 SGHKS and CDR2 YYEKEE (reference sequence). V shed 4 bases and J shed 3 bases, with 14 bases lying between them. This CDR3 comprises 14 residues.

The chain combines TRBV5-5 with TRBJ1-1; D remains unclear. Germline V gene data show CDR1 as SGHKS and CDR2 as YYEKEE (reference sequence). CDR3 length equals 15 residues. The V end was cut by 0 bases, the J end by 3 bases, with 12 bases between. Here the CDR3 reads CASSLDSAQYTEAFF. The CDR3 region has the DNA TGTGCCAGCAGCTTGGACAGTGCACAGTACACTGAAGCTTTCTTT.

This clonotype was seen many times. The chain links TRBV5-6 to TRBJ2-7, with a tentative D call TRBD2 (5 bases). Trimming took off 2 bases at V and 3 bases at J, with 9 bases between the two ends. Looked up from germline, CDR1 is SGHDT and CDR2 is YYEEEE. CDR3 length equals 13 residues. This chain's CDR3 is CASSLRGIYEQYV. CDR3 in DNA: TGTGCCAGCAGCTTACGGGGAATCTACGAGCAGTACGTC.

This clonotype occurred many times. This CDR3 is CASSQIKIGREQFF. The DNA of the CDR3 is TGTGCCAGCAGCCAAATCAAAATCGGGCGTGAGCAGTTCTTC. The gene calls are TRBV2 and TRBJ2-1; D not certain. CDR1 and CDR2 (germline): SNHLY, FYNNEI. The CDR3 loop spans 14 amino acids. V lost 6 bases and J 9 bases, leaving 18 bases between the germline ends.

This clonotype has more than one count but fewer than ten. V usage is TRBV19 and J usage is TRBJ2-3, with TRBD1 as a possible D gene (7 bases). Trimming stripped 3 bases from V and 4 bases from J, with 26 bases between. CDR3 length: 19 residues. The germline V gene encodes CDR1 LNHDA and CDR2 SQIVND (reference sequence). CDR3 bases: TGTGCCAGTAGTATGGGAACCCCGCGGACAGGTAGCGGTTCAGATACGCAGTATTTT. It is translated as CASSMGTPRTGSGSDTQYF.

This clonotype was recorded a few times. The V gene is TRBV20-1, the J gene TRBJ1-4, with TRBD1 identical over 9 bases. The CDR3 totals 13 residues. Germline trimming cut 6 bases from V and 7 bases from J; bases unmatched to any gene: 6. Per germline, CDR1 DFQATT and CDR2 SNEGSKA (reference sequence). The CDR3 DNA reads TGCAGTGCCGAGACAGGGGGAAGTGAAAAACTGTTTTTT. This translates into CSAETGGSEKLFF.

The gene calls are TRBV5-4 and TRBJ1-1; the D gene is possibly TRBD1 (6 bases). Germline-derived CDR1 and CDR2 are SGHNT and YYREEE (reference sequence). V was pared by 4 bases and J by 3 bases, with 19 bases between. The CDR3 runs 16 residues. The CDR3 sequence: CASSEIGGARYTEAFF. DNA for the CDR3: TGTGCCAGCAGCGAGATAGGGGGGGCGAGGTACACTGAAGCTTTCTTT.

CDR3 nucleotide sequence: TGTGCCAGCCGAGGGGACCAAGAGACCCAGTACTTC. It encodes CASRGDQETQYF. The gene calls are TRBV28 and TRBJ2-5, with D perhaps being TRBD1 or TRBD2 (5 bases each). Germline V gives CDR1 MDHEN, CDR2 SYDVKM. The CDR3 totals 12 residues. The V and J ends lost 8 bases and 0 bases respectively, with 7 bases between them.

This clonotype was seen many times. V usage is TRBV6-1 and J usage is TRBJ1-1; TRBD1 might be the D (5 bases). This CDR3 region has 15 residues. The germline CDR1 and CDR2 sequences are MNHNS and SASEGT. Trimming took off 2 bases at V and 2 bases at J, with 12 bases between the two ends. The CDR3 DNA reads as TGTGCCAGCAGTGAATTTGTGGGGGTAAACACTGAAGCTTTCTTT. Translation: CASSEFVGVNTEAFF.

CDR3 nucleotides: TGTGCCAGCTCACGGAGCATGAACACTGAAGCTTTCTTT. Protein product: CASSRSMNTEAFF. The chain recombines TRBV18 with TRBJ1-1; D call uncertain. This CDR3 is built from 13 residues. V shed 4 bases and J shed 0 bases, with 6 bases lying between them. Germline V gives CDR1 KGHSH, CDR2 LQKENI.

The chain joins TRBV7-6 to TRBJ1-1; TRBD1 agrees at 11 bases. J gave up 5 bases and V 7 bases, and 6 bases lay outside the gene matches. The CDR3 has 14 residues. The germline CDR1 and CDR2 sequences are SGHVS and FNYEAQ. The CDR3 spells CASIGTGGGTEAFF. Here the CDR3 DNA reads TGTGCCAGCATCGGGACAGGGGGAGGAACTGAAGCTTTCTTT.

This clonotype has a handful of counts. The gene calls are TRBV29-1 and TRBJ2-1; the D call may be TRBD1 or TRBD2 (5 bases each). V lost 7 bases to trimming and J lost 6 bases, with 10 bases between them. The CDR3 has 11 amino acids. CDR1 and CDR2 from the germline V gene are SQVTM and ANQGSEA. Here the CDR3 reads CSGSGGNEQFF. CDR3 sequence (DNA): TGCAGCGGCAGTGGGGGCAATGAGCAGTTCTTC.

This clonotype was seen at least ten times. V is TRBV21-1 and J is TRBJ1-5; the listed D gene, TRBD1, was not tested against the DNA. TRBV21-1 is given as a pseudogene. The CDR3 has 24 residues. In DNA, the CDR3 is TGTGCCAGCAGAAGACCCAATACGCTCAACTCGTCAGACAGGCTCCTAGCTTGCAATCAGCCCCAGCATTTT. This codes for CASRRPNTLNSSDRLLACNQPQHF.

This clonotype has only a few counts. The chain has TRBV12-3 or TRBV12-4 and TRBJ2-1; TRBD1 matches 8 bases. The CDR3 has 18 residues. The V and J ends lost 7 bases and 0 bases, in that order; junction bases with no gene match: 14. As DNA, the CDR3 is TGTGCCAGCACCAGTGGGGGCAGGGGGCGAGGCTCCTACAATGAGCAGTTCTTC. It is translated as CASTSGGRGRGSYNEQFF.

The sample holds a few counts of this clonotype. The CDR3, as DNA: TGTGCCATCAGACCCTCCACAGGGAACGATGAGCAGTTCTTC. Amino acid sequence: CAIRPSTGNDEQFF. The chain is built from TRBV10-3 and TRBJ2-1; D possibly corresponds to TRBD1 (6 bases). This CDR3 comprises 14 residues. Trimming stripped 6 bases from V and 8 bases from J, with 17 bases between. The germline CDR1 and CDR2 sequences are ENHRY and SYGVKD.

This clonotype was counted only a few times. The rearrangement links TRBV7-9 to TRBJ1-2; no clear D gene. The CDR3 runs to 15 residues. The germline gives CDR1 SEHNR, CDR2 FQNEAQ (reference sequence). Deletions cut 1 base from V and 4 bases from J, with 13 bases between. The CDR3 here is CASSLGLGDTYGYTF. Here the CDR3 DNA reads TGTGCCAGCAGCTTAGGCTTAGGAGACACCTATGGCTACACCTTC.

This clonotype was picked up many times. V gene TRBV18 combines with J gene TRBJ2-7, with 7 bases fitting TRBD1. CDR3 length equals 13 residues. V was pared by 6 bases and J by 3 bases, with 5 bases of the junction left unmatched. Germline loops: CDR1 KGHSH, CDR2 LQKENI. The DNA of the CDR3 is TGTGCCAGCTCGCCGACAGGGTTCTACGAGCAGTACGTC. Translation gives CASSPTGFYEQYV.

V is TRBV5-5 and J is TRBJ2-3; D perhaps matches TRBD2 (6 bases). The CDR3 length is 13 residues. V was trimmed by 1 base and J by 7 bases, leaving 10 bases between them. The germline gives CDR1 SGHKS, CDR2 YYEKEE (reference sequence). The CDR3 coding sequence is TGTGCCAGCAGCTTGTTTGGGGGGAATACGCAGTATTTT. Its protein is CASSLFGGNTQYF.

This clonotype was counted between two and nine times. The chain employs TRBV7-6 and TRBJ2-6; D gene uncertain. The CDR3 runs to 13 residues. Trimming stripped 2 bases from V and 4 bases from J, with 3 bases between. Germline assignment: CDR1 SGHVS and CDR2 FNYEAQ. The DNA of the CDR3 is TGTGCCAGCAGCTTATTCGGGGCCAACGTCCTGACTTTC. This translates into CASSLFGANVLTF.

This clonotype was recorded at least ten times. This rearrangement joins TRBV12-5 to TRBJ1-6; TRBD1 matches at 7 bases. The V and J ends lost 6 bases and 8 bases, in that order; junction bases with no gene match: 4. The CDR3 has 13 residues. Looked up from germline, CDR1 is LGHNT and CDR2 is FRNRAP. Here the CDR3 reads CASGKTGDSPLHF. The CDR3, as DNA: TGTGCTAGTGGCAAAACAGGGGATTCACCCCTCCACTTT. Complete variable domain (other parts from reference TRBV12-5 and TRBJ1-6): DARVTQTPRHKVTEMGQEVTMRCQPILGHNTVFWYRQTMMQGLELLAYFRNRAPLDDSGMPKDRFSAEMPDATLATLKIQPSEPRDSAVYFCASGKTGDSPLHFGNGTRLTVT.

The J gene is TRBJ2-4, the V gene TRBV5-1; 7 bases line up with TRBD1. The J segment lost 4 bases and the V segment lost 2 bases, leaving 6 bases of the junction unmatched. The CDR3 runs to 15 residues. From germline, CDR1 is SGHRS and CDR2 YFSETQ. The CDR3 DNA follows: TGCGCCAGCAGCTTCCTGCAACAGGGGAAAAACATTCAGTACTTC. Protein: CASSFLQQGKNIQYF.

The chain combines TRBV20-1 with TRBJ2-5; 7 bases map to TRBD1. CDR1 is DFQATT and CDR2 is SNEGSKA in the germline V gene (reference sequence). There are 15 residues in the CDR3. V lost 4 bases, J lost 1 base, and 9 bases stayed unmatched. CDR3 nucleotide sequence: TGCAGTGCTACGCTTGACAGGGCTTTCCAAGAGACCCAGTACTTC. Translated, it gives CSATLDRAFQETQYF.

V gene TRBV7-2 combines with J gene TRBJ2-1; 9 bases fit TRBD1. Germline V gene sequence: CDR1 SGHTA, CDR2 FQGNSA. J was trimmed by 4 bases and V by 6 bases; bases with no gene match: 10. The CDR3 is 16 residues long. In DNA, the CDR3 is TGTGCCAGCAGTTCTACCGGGACAGGGTTTTACAATGAGCAGTTCTTC. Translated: CASSSTGTGFYNEQFF.